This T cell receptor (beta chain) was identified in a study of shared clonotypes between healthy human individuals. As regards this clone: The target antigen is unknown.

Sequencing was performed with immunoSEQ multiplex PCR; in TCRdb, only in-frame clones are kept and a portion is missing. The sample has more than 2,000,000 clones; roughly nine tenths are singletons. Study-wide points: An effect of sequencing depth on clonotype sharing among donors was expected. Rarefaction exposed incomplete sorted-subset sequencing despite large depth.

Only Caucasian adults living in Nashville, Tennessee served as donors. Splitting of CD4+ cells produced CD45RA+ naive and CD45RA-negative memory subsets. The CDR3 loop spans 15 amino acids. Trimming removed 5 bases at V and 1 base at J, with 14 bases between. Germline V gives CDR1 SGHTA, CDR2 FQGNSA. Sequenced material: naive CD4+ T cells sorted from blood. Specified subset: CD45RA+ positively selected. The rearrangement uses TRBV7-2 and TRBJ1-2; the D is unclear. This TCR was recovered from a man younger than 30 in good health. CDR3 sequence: CASSHASKGNYGYTF. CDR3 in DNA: TGTGCCAGCAGCCATGCGTCAAAGGGTAACTATGGCTACACCTTC.